This entry concerns a single T cell receptor (beta chain). This clone showed up just a few times. What antigen it recognizes has not been identified. It has no much larger one-base neighbor in the sample; base qualities were not kept. Reading from cysteine to phenylalanine, the CDR3 counts 15 amino acids. Solely the CDR3 DNA is kept, with 45 bases framed from the first base. Trimming takes 6 bases from V and 8 bases from J, and the germline ends sit 19 bases apart. CDR1 is given as MNHNS and CDR2 as SASEGT, both from the germline V gene. The cohort consisted of 666 healthy bone marrow donors. Cohort members were all nominally healthy when sampled, although unrecorded immune exposures were likely present. The donor tested CMV seropositive and was one of the 289 seropositive cohort members. Each donor provided a peripheral blood sample, and peripheral blood mononuclear cells were used for TCR beta sequencing. The Qiagen DNeasy Blood Extraction Kit was used to extract genomic DNA from the blood cell samples.

The library was obtained by the immunoSEQ multiplex PCR assay. For the multiplex PCR, a mixture combining 60 forward primers for TCR Vbeta segments and 13 reverse primers for TCR Jbeta segments was used. The CDR3 region of rearranged TCR beta genes was amplified from genomic DNA by a multiplex PCR assay. On the Illumina HiSeq System, the amplified TCR beta libraries were sequenced as 87-base-pair reads. The study's processing was this. Across the 600 to 700 repertoires, a later analysis counted about 81 million unique TCR beta chains, roughly 11 million of which were shared by at least two donors. A nearest-neighbor algorithm error-corrected the raw reads and collapsed the reads into unique sequences, merging closely related sequences to remove PCR and sequencing errors. To assign V, D and J gene segments, CDR3 sequences were aligned to IMGT reference sequences. Each retained sequence needed at least a six-nucleotide match to both a V gene segment and a J gene segment. Rearrangements were classified as productive when the CDR3 lacked stop codons and remained in frame with V and J, and all other rearrangements were classified as non-productive. CDR3 was defined by IMGT convention, running from the second conserved V-encoded cysteine to the conserved J-encoded phenylalanine. The earlier analysis of 500 to 600 of the donors excluded sequences that lacked an unambiguous match to a single V gene segment. An earlier analysis of about 600 of the donors called V segments functional above 56.7% productive rearrangements and segregating when the between-donor standard deviation exceeded 5%. A statistical classification framework was built to diagnose cytomegalovirus status from the catalog of TCR beta chain sequences. V and J gene assignment, in a later analysis, came from comparing TCR nucleotide sequences with IMGT/GENE-DB human TR gene sequences. Using the TCRdist pipeline, a later analysis assigned CDR3 sequences along with most-parsimonious VDJ recombination scenarios. A later analysis defined each TCR beta chain by its CDR3 amino acid sequence plus V-gene family, and excluded reads lacking a unique V-gene family. To address suspected cross-contamination and a sequencing artifact, a later analysis removed 592 highly shared, low-generation-probability nucleotide sequences. In a later analysis, a clonal expansion index for each public chain was calculated from normalized within-repertoire ranks of inferred template counts. In a later analysis, generation probabilities were computed with a VDJ recombination model fitted to out-of-frame rearrangements, and the resulting probabilities were checked against IGoR. In a later analysis, hypergeometric tests were used to score TCR-TCR, TCR-HLA and TCR-CMV co-occurrence, with a repertoire-size bias correction applied to TCR pairs. A later analysis estimated false discovery rates by permuting HLA or CMV assignments 20 times. In a later analysis, co-occurring TCRs were grouped using DBSCAN, with TCRdist sequence similarity added in when clustering inside HLA-allele-positive subsets. For co-occurrence clustering, repertoires with fewer than 30,000 or more than 120,000 public chains were excluded, along with five repertoires with anomalous nucleotide sharing. This is the immuneACCESS table as TCRdb keeps it, with only in-frame sequences that have V and J called. A part of the clones is gone; compared with another copy, unresolved V genes explain less than half, and the rest is unexplained. V and J calls plus clone size are reproduced from that table; the DNA served to infer D and trimming. Counted in this sample were about 70,000 clones; 65% to 75% of them appeared once. The ten largest clones add up to around 10% of the sample.

These data originate in a study of cytomegalovirus exposure and HLA in healthy donors (dated by TCRdb to about 2017). In the study overall: According to an earlier analysis of 450 to 650 of the donors, about 179 million T cells yielded 95 million to 140 million unique TCR beta sequences and about 300 Gb of sequence data. Approximately 310 gigabases of sequencing data and tens of millions of unique TCR sequences were included in an early release covering 550 to 650 HLA-typed donors. The genetic ancestry cluster associated with self-reported Caucasian donors included 81% of the roughly 390 genotyped donors. The aim of the study was to test whether cataloging public T cell receptors could identify signatures of past pathogen exposure. The study used immunosequencing to profile the T cell repertoires of 600 to 850 subjects and linked those repertoires to cytomegalovirus serostatus. Besides the first cohort of 666 subjects, a separate validation cohort made up of 120 different subjects was used. To predict cytomegalovirus infection status, the study combined high-throughput TCR immunosequencing, statistical association of individual TCRs with disease status, and machine learning. To study patterns of TCR occurrence, a later analysis re-analyzed previously published TCR beta repertoires from around 700 donors and added high-resolution HLA genotyping. Rather than using new phenotypic data, the later analysis identified candidate immune exposures from TCR beta sequences and from how often those sequences occurred across donors. To decide whether each TCR beta V gene segment behaved as functional or pseudogenic, an earlier analysis of fewer than 750 of the donors relied on high-throughput TCR beta sequencing. Alongside the repertoire data, information on donor age, sex, ethnicity and CMV serostatus was compiled. Genome-wide SNP genotypes for about 65% of the 666 donors were used in a later genetic analysis, which treated that subset as a discovery cohort. All discovery cohort repertoires had been generated on a single sequencing platform. HLA typing covered class I and class II loci at four-digit resolution. The number of typed donors differed by locus: roughly 629-630 for A, B, C, DRB1 and DQB1; some 540 for DQA1; over 600 for DPA1; and around 470 for DPB1. A handful of DR-DQ haplotypes were handled as single units for association and clustering because linkage in the cohort was strong. Across approximately 400 genotyped donors of the cohort, an average of about 200,000 unique TCR beta nucleotide sequences per donor were sequenced, and roughly 20% of those sequences were non-productive.

Here is what the overall study found, with its caveats: According to the authors, the approach could potentially be generalized to other disease states and immunological phenotypes. Broadly in line with IMGT annotations, most TCR beta V segments showed up in productive rearrangements about 87% or about 30% of the time in an earlier analysis of 450 to 600 of the donors. A total of around 150 TCR beta chains were listed by the study as associated with cytomegalovirus. In a later analysis, several top co-occurrence clusters were reported to appear linked to parvovirus B19, influenza, CMV and Epstein-Barr virus. Most CMV-associated TCR beta chains appeared to be HLA-restricted in a later analysis, and the HLA associations seemed to be driven largely by CMV exposure. In a later analysis, TCR association rates were found to vary across HLA loci, with the most associated TCRs seen for DRB1 alleles and the fewest for HLA-C alleles. Most TCR sequences were seen in very few donors, while some public TCRs were found in many individuals. Correlated functional status among segregating V segments might reflect linkage disequilibrium, but an unknown experimental factor could not be ruled out. The presence/absence analyses assumed that sequencing depth was roughly uniform across donors, and that assumption may not be true. Some IMGT-functional V segments, including TRBV6-2 and TRBV6-3, could not be told apart with the 87-base-pair reads, so those segments were excluded. A later analysis found that HLA-associated TCR beta chains were more clonally expanded and had lower generation probabilities than equally common non-associated chains. V-gene and J-gene trimming of TCR beta chains was associated with a missense DCLRE1C variant in a later genetic analysis, and the association was replicated in an independent cohort. In vitro tests confirmed that three of the cytomegalovirus-associated TCR beta chains recognize cytomegalovirus antigens. In both the original and validation cohorts, the classifier was reported to diagnose cytomegalovirus status with high specificity and sensitivity. Only TCR beta chains were sequenced in this cohort, and the absence of alpha or paired-chain data limited detectable features. Because counts were too low, seventeen rarely observed V segments, including chromosome 9 orphons, were left out of the earlier analysis of some 640 of the donors. Because some donors lacked HLA typing at each locus, the association tests relied only on the typed subset. Strong co-occurrence of HLA alleles, especially DR and DQ, made assigning TCR associations to individual alleles difficult. According to a later genetic analysis, donors in an Asian-associated ancestry cluster had fewer N-insertions in productive TCRs than the roughly 700-donor mean. A further reported finding was that TCR beta sequences accurately predicted the HLA-A and HLA-B alleles for most subjects in the first cohort. For the cohort, immune exposure information was limited to CMV serostatus. A group of highly shared sequence variants was considered likely to be a technical artifact of the sequencing pipeline. In a later analysis, some 17,000 TCR beta sequences were associated with specific HLA alleles at a false discovery rate of 0.05.

This sequence originates from a woman in her sixties or seventies in good health and CMV-seropositive. What was sequenced was PBMCs. This receptor chain uses TRBV6-1 and TRBJ1-4; a weak D assignment points to TRBD1 (5 bases agree). The DNA reads TGTGCCAGCAGGGACCCGGGGGGAGAGTTAGAAAAACTGTTTTTT. Its coded protein is CASRDPGGELEKLFF.